This T cell receptor beta chain was found in a study of OX40 agonist ivuxolimab in advanced cancers. About the full investigation: The costimulatory receptor OX40 (CD134) was targeted by ivuxolimab, a fully human IgG2 agonistic monoclonal antibody. Intravenous ivuxolimab was administered to patients every 2 weeks at six dose levels: 0.01, 0.1, 0.3, 1.5, 3 and 10 mg/kg. Among the roughly 50 dose-escalation patients, 19 had hepatocellular carcinoma, roughly 15 melanoma, 9 renal cell carcinoma and 9 head and neck cancer. The dose-escalation cohort was almost 85% male with a mean age of about 65 years, ranging from about 23 to 85. Patients were allowed to have had prior anti-PD-1, anti-PD-L1 or anti-CTLA-4 therapy, and approximately 37% of the dose-escalation patients had been treated with checkpoint inhibitors. Three dose-escalation patients achieved partial responses, one with hepatocellular carcinoma and two with cutaneous melanoma. Peripheral TCRbeta sequencing aimed to test whether ivuxolimab altered TCR sequence diversity and caused clonal T-cell expansion. The paper reports the monotherapy dose-escalation portion (N = 52 patients) of the phase I ivuxolimab trial. The study at large found these results: The antigen specificity of the clonally expanded peripheral T cells was not determined. After ivuxolimab, CD8+ T cells had more expanded clones than CD4+ T cells on average. Partial responders in the 0.1-3.0 mg/kg groups had among the lowest normalized peripheral clonal expansion, especially among CD8+ T cells. At doses of 0.1 to 3.0 mg/kg, clonal expansion of both CD4+ and CD8+ T cells in blood was seen between baseline and week 6. Low levels of normalized T-cell clonal expansion were also seen in some patients who did not respond.

To sequence the TCRbeta CDR3 region, genomic DNA was isolated from the sorted cells. TCRbeta CDR3 regions were sequenced using the immunoSEQ Assay. This is the immuneACCESS table as TCRdb keeps it, with only in-frame sequences that have V and J called. A part of the clones is gone; compared with another copy, unresolved V genes explain less than half, and the rest is unexplained. This sample gives around 86,000 clones in total; 75% to 90% of them show up just once. The leading ten clones occupy 0.3% to 0.45% of the sample. Trimming costs V 6 bases and J 1 base, and their ends lie 7 bases apart. The CDR3 spans 13 residues, from the cysteine through the phenylalanine. The read is trimmed to its CDR3 DNA, 39 bases read in frame from base 1. CDR1 and CDR2 (MNHEY, SVGAGI) derive from the germline V gene. The trial excluded patients who had a history of autoimmune disease or who were on systemic immunosuppression. Peripheral blood for TCR sequencing was collected from all dose cohorts at baseline, on cycle 4 day 1, and on cycle 7 day 1. The samples were taken from a phase I, first-in-human, multicenter, open-label dose-escalation trial of ivuxolimab. Adults with locally advanced or metastatic melanoma, renal cell, hepatocellular, or head and neck squamous cell carcinoma were enrolled in the trial. Before TCR sequencing, CD4+ T cells and CD8+ T cells were sorted from peripheral blood as separate populations.

Comment on this clone: This receptor's antigen is unknown. There are no base qualities to consult, and no much larger clone falls within one base.

The chain links TRBV6-5 with TRBJ2-1; the D gene cannot be named for sure. Sequenced material: CD4+ or CD8+ T cells sorted from blood, taken in a trial of the OX40 agonist ivuxolimab. The sequence came from an adult with an advanced solid tumor such as melanoma, head and neck, liver or kidney cancer. The DNA sequence is given as TGTGCCAGCAGCCGTCGGTCCTACAATGAGCAGTTCTTC. It specifies CASSRRSYNEQFF.